This T cell receptor beta chain was sequenced in a study of cytomegalovirus exposure and HLA in healthy donors. General observations from the study: Specific recognition of CMV antigens was confirmed in vitro for three chains (all CMV-associated).

To note about this clone: The antigen is undetermined.

The CDR3 covers 14 residues. The V end was cut by 5 bases, the J end by 7 bases, with 17 bases between. Germline V CDR1 and CDR2: MNHEY, SMNVEV (reference sequence). Sequenced by immunoSEQ multiplex PCR; TCRdb stores in-frame clones only, minus some. The table lists about 220,000 clones, about 89% of them singletons. The chain is built from TRBV27 and TRBJ1-2, with no clear D. This sequence was found in a young woman in good health and CMV-seronegative. Sequencing used PBMCs. In DNA form, the CDR3 reads TGTGCCAGCAGTCCAACCTTAGGAGTTGGTGGCTACACCTTC. Its translation is CASSPTLGVGGYTF.